These T cell receptor beta chains were read from a single sample in a study of chemoradiotherapy in HPV16-positive cancers. The table came from immunoSEQ multiplex PCR; TCRdb's copy has only in-frame clones and leaves some out. The sample has around 33,000 clones, about 91% seen once; the top ten hold approximately 5%. Sequenced here: blood, sampled from a patient who underwent chemoradiotherapy. All receptors derive from a human donor with HPV-associated anogenital cancer. Each CDR3 is given with its conserved first and last residue. D genes are given only for firm matches. Clone size is not always given. Where it is, it says once, few, many or a class for expanded clones.

v_gene	abundance	d_gene	j_gene	CDR3nt	CDR3aa
TRBV7-6	-	-	TRBJ2-6	TGTGCCAGCAGCTTACGGGGAAGGTCAGCCAGGTCTGGGGCCAACGTCCTGACTTTC	CASSLRGRSARSGANVLTF
TRBV28	-	-	TRBJ1-5	TGTGCCAGCAGTTCTCAACGGGGGGGGACTAGCAATCAGCCCCAGCATTTT	CASSSQRGGTSNQPQHF
TRBV2	-	-	TRBJ2-1	TGTGCCAGTGCGGGGACTCCCTACAATGAGCAGTTCTTC	CASAGTPYNEQFF
TRBV4-1	-	-	TRBJ2-3	TGCGCCAGCAGCCAAAGCTTCACTAGCACAGATACGCAGTATTTT	CASSQSFTSTDTQYF
TRBV14	once	-	TRBJ2-1	TGTGCCAGCAGCCTGGATCCCTCGAGCTCCTACAATGAGCAGTTCTTC	CASSLDPSSSYNEQFF
TRBV6-1	-	TRBD1	TRBJ2-3	TGTGCCAGCAGTTTATCGAGGACTCAGGGGGTTGCGCAGTATTTT	CASSLSRTQGVAQYF
TRBV5-1	few	TRBD1	TRBJ2-7	TGCGCCAGCAGCTCCGGACAGGGGGCGACCTACGAGCAGTACTTC	CASSSGQGATYEQYF
TRBV14	once	-	TRBJ1-1	TGTGCCAGCAGCCGATCTCAGGGGCAAACTGAAGCTTTCTTT	CASSRSQGQTEAFF
TRBV7-3	once	-	TRBJ2-3	TGTGCCAGCAGCCCCTCATGGGGACAGTTCGGGGGAGATACGCAGTATTTT	CASSPSWGQFGGDTQYF
TRBV9	-	-	TRBJ2-7	TGTGCCAGCAGCGTAAGGCAGGGGACAAACTACGAGCAGTACTTC	CASSVRQGTNYEQYF
TRBV6-1	-	-	TRBJ1-2	TGTGCCAGCAGTGGGGTTTCAGGGACCGCTAACTATGGCTACACCTTC	CASSGVSGTANYGYTF
TRBV28	-	-	TRBJ2-7	TGTGCCAGCAGTTTCAGTTTGCGGCAGGACTCCTACGAGCAGTACTTC	CASSFSLRQDSYEQYF
TRBV29-1	-	-	TRBJ2-7	TGCAGCTCGACCGGGGCCGGCTCCTACGAGCAGTACTTC	CSSTGAGSYEQYF
TRBV7-6	-	TRBD1	TRBJ2-7	TGTGCCAGCAGCCAGCGAGAGGACAGGAACGAGCAGTACTTC	CASSQREDRNEQYF
TRBV5-4	-	TRBD2	TRBJ2-7	TGTGCCAGCAGCTCGGAGCGGGGGGCCACCTACGAGCAGTACTTC	CASSSERGATYEQYF
TRBV5-6	-	TRBD1	TRBJ1-4	TGTGCCAGCAGCTCACGGGACAGGGGGCTTACTAATGAAAAACTGTTTTTT	CASSSRDRGLTNEKLFF
TRBV19	-	TRBD1	TRBJ2-7	TGTGCCAGTACCCCCCCCGGGACAGGGTGGCAGTACTTC	CASTPPGTGWQYF
TRBV28	-	-	TRBJ1-4	TGTGCCAGCAGTCTGGGTACAACTAATGAAAAACTGTTTTTT	CASSLGTTNEKLFF
TRBV6-1	once	-	TRBJ2-7	TGTGCCAGCACCGAGGTCCAGGGTTCCGAGCAGTACTTC	CASTEVQGSEQYF
TRBV13	few	-	TRBJ2-1	TGTGCCAGCAGCTCCTCCGGGAGTGAGCAGTTCTTC	CASSSSGSEQFF
TRBV4-1	medium-sized	TRBD1	TRBJ2-3	TGCGCCAGCAGCCAAGACGTGACAGGGTTCCTTGATACGCAGTATTTT	CASSQDVTGFLDTQYF
TRBV5-1	-	TRBD1	TRBJ2-7	TGCGCCAGCAGCTTACAGGGGGTTTGGGAGCAGTACTTC	CASSLQGVWEQYF
TRBV7-2	-	-	TRBJ2-3	TGTGCCAGCAGCTTATCCTCTGGCGGCTTCACAGATACGCAGTATTTT	CASSLSSGGFTDTQYF
TRBV15	-	TRBD2	TRBJ2-3	TGTGCCACCAGCAGGGACCCGGGACTAGCGGGGCCCACAGATACGCAGTATTTT	CATSRDPGLAGPTDTQYF
TRBV2	-	-	TRBJ1-1	TGTGCCATCCCCCATTGGAAGGGTAACACTGAAGCTTTCTTT	CAIPHWKGNTEAFF
TRBV18	-	-	TRBJ2-7	TGTGCCAGTTCACTCTCATTTTTGAGCTACGAGCAGTACTTC	CASSLSFLSYEQYF
TRBV13	-	-	TRBJ2-3	TGTGCCAGCAGCTCTGCCTCTAGCACAGATACGCAGTATTTT	CASSSASSTDTQYF
TRBV13	once	TRBD1	TRBJ2-5	TGTGCCAGCAGCCTTCCGGGACAGGAGGAGACCCAGTACTTC	CASSLPGQEETQYF
TRBV18	-	-	TRBJ2-7	TGTGCCAGCTCACCCGACTCCTACGAGCAGTACTTC	CASSPDSYEQYF
TRBV5-5	-	-	TRBJ1-3	TGTGCCAGCAGCTTGGACAGCCGCTCTGGAAACACCATATATTTT	CASSLDSRSGNTIYF
TRBV19	-	TRBD1	TRBJ2-2	TGTGCCAGTAGGACGACAGGGGCGAACACCGGGGAGCCGTTTTTT	CASRTTGANTGEPFF
TRBV19	-	TRBD2	TRBJ2-5	TGTGCCAGTAGAACCCGGACTAGCGGGAGGTACCAAGAGACCCAGTACTTC	CASRTRTSGRYQETQYF
TRBV6-1	-	-	TRBJ1-1	TGTGCCAGCAGTGAAATGGAGGGCTCGTTCACTGAAGCTTTCTTT	CASSEMEGSFTEAFF
TRBV6-6	-	-	TRBJ1-2	TGTGCCAGCACCAACCGGTTTAACTATGGCTACACCTTC	CASTNRFNYGYTF
TRBV19	-	-	TRBJ1-1	TGTGCCAGTAGTATAATGGGCTCGAACACTGAAGCTTTCTTT	CASSIMGSNTEAFF
TRBV5-4	-	-	TRBJ2-4	TGTGCCAGCAGCGACGTCTCCATAGCCAAAAACATTCAGTACTTC	CASSDVSIAKNIQYF
TRBV30	few	TRBD1	TRBJ1-6	TGTGCTCACCGGGACAGGGCAATTTCACCCCTCCACTTT	CAHRDRAISPLHF
TRBV5-1	-	TRBD2	TRBJ2-1	TGCGCCAGCAGATCGAGCGCCGGGACTAGCGGGGGCGACTCCTACAATGAGCAGTTCTTC	CASRSSAGTSGGDSYNEQFF
TRBV19	few	-	TRBJ2-7	TGTGCCAGTAGTTCAGGTCCGGGGCCCAGCTACGAGCAGTACTTC	CASSSGPGPSYEQYF
TRBV5-1	-	-	TRBJ1-1	TGCGCCAGCAGCTGGGGACCCACGAACACTGAAGCTTTCTTT	CASSWGPTNTEAFF
TRBV11-2	-	-	TRBJ1-1	TGTGCCAGCAGCTTAGGGGTCAGTCGGAACACTGAAGCTTTCTTT	CASSLGVSRNTEAFF
TRBV18	-	-	TRBJ1-1	TGTGCCAGCTCACCTCGACAGGCGAACACTGAAGCTTTCTTT	CASSPRQANTEAFF
TRBV16	once	TRBD2	TRBJ2-3	TGTGCCAGCAGCCAATTGCAGCGGGAGAAGAAGACAGATACGCAGTATTTT	CASSQLQREKKTDTQYF
TRBV6-5	once	-	TRBJ1-2	TGTGCCAGCAGCTCGGTCTCGGGCTACACCTTC	CASSSVSGYTF
TRBV4-1	-	-	TRBJ1-3	TGCGCCAGCAGCCAAGTCACGGGGCTCGAGGGAAACACCATATATTTT	CASSQVTGLEGNTIYF
TRBV11-2	-	TRBD2	TRBJ2-1	TGTGCCAGCAGCGTCGGTCGCGGGGGTTCCTACAATGAGCAGTTCTTC	CASSVGRGGSYNEQFF
TRBV5-4	-	TRBD2	TRBJ2-5	TGTGCCAGCAGCTTTGGACTAGCTTCAGAGACCCAGTACTTC	CASSFGLASETQYF
TRBV18	few	-	TRBJ1-5	TGTGCCAGCTCACCGTCACAGTATCAGCCCCAGCATTTT	CASSPSQYQPQHF
TRBV7-6	few	-	TRBJ1-5	TGTGCCAGCAGCTTAGCGTGGGGGAACAATCAGCCCCAGCATTTT	CASSLAWGNNQPQHF
TRBV5-6	few	TRBD1	TRBJ2-2	TGTGCCAGCAGCGCGACGGGACAGGGGGCAGTTTGGGGATCCGGGGAGCTGTTTTTT	CASSATGQGAVWGSGELFF
TRBV5-1	-	-	TRBJ1-3	TGCGCCAGCAGCTTGGAAGGGCAGGGAAACACCATATATTTT	CASSLEGQGNTIYF